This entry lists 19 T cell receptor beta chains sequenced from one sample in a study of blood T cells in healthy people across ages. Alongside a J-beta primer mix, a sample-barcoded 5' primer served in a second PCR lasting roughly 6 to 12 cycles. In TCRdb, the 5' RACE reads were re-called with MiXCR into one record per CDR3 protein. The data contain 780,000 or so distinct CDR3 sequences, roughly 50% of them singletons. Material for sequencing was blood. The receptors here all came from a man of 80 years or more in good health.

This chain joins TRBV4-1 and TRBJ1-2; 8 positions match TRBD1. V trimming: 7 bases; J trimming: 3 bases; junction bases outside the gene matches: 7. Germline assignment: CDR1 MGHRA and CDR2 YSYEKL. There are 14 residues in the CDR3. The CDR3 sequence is CASTWAGGDYGYTF. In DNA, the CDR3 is TGCGCCAGCACCTGGGCAGGGGGCGACTATGGCTACACCTTC.

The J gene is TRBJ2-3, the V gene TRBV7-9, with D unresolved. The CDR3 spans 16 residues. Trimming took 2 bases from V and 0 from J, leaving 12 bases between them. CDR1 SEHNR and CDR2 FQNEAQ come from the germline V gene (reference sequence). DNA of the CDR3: TGTGCCAGCAGCTTATTCTCCCTTTCTAGCACAGATACGCAGTATTTT. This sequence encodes CASSLFSLSSTDTQYF. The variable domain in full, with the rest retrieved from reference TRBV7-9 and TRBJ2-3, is DTGVSQNPRHKITKRGQNVTFRCDPISEHNRLYWYRQTLGQGPEFLTYFQNEAQLEKSRLLSDRFSAERPKGSFSTLEIQRTEQGDSAMYLCASSLFSLSSTDTQYFGPGTRLTVL.

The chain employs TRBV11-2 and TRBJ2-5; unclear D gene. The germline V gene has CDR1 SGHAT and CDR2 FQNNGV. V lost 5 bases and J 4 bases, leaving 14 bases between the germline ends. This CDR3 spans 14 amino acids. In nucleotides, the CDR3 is TGTGCCAGCAGCCCAGCCCCGTGGGGAGAGACCCAGTACTTC. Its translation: CASSPAPWGETQYF.

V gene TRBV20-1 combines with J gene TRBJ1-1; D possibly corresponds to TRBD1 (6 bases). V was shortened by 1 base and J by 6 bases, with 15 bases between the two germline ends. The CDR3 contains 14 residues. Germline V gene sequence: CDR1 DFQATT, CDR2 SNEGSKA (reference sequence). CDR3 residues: CSARAEQGFAEAFF. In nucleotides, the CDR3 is TGCAGTGCTAGAGCCGAACAGGGATTCGCTGAAGCTTTCTTT.

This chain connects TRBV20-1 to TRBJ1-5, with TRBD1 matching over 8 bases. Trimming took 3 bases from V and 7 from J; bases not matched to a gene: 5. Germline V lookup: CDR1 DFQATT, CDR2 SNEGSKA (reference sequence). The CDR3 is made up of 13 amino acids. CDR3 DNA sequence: TGCAGTGCTAGCAGGGGGCCTCGACAGCCCCAGCATTTT. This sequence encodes CSASRGPRQPQHF.

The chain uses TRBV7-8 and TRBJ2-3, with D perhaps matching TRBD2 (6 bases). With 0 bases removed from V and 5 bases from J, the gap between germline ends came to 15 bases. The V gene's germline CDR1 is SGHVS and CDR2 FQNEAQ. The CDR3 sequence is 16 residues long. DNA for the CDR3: TGTGCCAGCAGCTTAGCTGGGCTAGCGATAGGAGATACGCAGTATTTT. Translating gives CASSLAGLAIGDTQYF.

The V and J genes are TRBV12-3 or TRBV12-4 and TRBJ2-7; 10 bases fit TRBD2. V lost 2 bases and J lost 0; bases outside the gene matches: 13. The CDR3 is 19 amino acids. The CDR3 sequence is CASSLSLGSSGGRSYEQYF. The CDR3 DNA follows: TGTGCCAGCAGTTTATCCCTCGGGTCTAGCGGGGGCCGCTCCTACGAGCAGTACTTC.

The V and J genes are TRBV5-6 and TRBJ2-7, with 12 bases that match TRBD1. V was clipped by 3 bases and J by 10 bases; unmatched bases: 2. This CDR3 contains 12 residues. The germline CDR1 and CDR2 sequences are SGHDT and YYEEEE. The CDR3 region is CASSSGQGAQYF. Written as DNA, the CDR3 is TGTGCCAGCAGCTCGGGACAGGGGGCTCAGTACTTC.

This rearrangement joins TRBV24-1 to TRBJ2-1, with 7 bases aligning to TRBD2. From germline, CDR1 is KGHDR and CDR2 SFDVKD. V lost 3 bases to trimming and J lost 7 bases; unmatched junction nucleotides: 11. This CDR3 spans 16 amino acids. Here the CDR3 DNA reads TGTGCCACCAGTGATCTCCGGGCGGGAGAATTGAATGAGCAGTTCTTC. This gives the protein CATSDLRAGELNEQFF.

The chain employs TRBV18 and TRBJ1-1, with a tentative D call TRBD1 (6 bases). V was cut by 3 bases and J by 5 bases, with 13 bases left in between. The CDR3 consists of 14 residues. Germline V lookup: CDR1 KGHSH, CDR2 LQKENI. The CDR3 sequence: CASSPYRVWTEAFF. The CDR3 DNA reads TGTGCCAGCTCACCTTACAGGGTCTGGACTGAAGCTTTCTTT.

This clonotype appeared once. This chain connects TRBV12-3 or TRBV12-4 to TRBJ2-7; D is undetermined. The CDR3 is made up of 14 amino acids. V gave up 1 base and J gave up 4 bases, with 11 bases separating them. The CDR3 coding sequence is TGTGCCAGCAGTTTAGGGCCGGTCACTTACGAGCAGTACTTC. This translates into CASSLGPVTYEQYF.

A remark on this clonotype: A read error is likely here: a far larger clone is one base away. CDR3 in amino acids: CASSVGATQYF. The CDR3 DNA sequence: TGTGCCAGCAGCGTAGGAGCGACCCAGTACTTC. V and J are TRBV2 and TRBJ2-5; D unclear. V was clipped by 6 bases and J by 7 bases, with 9 bases between them. The germline V gene encodes CDR1 SNHLY and CDR2 FYNNEI. The CDR3 is 11 residues long.

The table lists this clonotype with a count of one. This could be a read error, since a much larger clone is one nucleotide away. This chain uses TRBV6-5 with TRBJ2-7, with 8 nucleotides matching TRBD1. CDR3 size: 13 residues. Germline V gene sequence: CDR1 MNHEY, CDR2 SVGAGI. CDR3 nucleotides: TGTGCCAGCAATTACTCAGGGGGCGATGAGCAGTACTTC. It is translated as CASNYSGGDEQYF.

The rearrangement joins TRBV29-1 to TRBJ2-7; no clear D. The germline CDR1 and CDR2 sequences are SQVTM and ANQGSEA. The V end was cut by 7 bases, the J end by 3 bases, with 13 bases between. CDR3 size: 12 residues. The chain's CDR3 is CSAGSAYYEQYF. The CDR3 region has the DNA TGCAGCGCCGGCTCGGCGTACTACGAGCAGTACTTC.

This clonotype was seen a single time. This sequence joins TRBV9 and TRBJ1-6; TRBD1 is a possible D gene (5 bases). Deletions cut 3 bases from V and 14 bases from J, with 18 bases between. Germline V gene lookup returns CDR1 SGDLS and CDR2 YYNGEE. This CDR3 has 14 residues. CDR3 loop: CASSASGTRTALHF. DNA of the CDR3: TGTGCCAGCAGCGCCTCCGGGACTCGAACCGCCCTCCACTTT.

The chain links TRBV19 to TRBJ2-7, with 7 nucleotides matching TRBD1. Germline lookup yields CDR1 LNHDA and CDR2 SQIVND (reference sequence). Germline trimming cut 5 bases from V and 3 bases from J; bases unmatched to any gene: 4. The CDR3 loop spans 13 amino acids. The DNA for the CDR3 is TGTGCCAGTAGTGTCGGGACAGACTACGAGCAGTACTTC. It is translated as CASSVGTDYEQYF.

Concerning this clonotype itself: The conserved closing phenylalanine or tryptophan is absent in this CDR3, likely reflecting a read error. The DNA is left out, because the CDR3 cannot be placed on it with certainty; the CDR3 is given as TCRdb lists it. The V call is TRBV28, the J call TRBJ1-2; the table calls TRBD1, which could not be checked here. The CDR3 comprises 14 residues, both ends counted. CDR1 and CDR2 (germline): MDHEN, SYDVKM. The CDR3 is CASTPGQGVYGHTV.

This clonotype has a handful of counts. The CDR3 loop is CASSQSGTSGNYEQYF. The CDR3 nucleotides read TGTGCCAGCAGCCAGTCCGGGACTAGCGGGAACTACGAGCAGTACTTC. The chain couples TRBV4-2 to TRBJ2-7; 13 nucleotides match TRBD2. Looked up from germline, CDR1 is LGHNA and CDR2 is YNFKEQ. CDR3 length: 16 amino acids. Trimming at V came to 3 bases and at J to 3 bases, leaving 5 bases not matched to a gene.

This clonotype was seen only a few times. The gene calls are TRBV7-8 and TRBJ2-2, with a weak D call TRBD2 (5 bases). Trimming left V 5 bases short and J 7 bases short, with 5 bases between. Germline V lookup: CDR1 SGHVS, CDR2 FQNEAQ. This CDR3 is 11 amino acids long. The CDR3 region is CASSGGGELFF. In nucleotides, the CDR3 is TGTGCCAGCAGCGGAGGCGGGGAGCTGTTTTTT. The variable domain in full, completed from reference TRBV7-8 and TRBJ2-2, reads GAGVSQSPRYKVAKRGQDVALRCDPISGHVSLFWYQQALGQGPEFLTYFQNEAQLDKSGLPSDRFFAERPEGSVSTLKIQRTQQEDSAVYLCASSGGGELFFGEGSRLTVL.